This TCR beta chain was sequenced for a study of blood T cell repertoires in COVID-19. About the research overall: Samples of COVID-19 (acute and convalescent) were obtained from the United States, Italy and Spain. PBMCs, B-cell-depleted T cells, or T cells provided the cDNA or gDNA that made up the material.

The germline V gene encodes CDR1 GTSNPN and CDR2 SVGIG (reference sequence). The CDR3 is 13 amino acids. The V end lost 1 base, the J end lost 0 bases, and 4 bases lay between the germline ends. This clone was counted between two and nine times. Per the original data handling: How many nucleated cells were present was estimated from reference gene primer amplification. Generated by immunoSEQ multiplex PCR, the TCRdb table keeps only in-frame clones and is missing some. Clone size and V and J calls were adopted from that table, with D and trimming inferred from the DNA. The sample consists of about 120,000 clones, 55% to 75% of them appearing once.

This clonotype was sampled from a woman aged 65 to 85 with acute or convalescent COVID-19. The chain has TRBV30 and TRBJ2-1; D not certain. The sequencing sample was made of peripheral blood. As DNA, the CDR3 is TGTGCCTGGAGTGCCAACTCCTACAATGAGCAGTTCTTC. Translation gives CAWSANSYNEQFF.